A selection of T cell receptor beta chains follows, all from one sample in a study of T cells in Graves' hyperthyroidism and ophthalmopathy. TCRdb re-called the multiplex PCR reads through MiXCR, storing one row per CDR3 protein. This table holds about 560,000 distinct CDR3 sequences, under 60% found once. Sequenced: peripheral blood or thyroid tissue (not recorded which). The source is a woman younger than 30 with Graves' hyperthyroidism. Both conserved end residues are trimmed from each CDR3. The order of the fields is clone size, V gene, CDR3 protein. Expanded clones are given a class, and other clones once, few, many or no size at all.

abundance: once
v_gene: TRBV6-5
CDR3aa: ASSYIQFGEQY

abundance: -
v_gene: TRBV20-1
CDR3aa: SASPGSSPLH

abundance: -
v_gene: TRBV24-1
CDR3aa: ATSDGGLGQPQH

abundance: few
v_gene: TRBV2
CDR3aa: ASSFGLRANVLT

abundance: many
v_gene: TRBV29-1
CDR3aa: SVRTGRNSPLH

abundance: many
v_gene: TRBV10-3
CDR3aa: AISVRQGRTGELF

abundance: -
v_gene: TRBV2
CDR3aa: ASTGQSFGTIY

abundance: -
v_gene: TRBV5-6
CDR3aa: ASSLDRGPEQY

abundance: -
v_gene: TRBV15
CDR3aa: ATRGSGANVLT

abundance: -
v_gene: TRBV19
CDR3aa: ASRQFVDAYEQY

abundance: -
v_gene: TRBV6-1
CDR3aa: ASTDPQGQGCYT

abundance: -
v_gene: TRBV10-3
CDR3aa: ASTGTASNYGHT

abundance: few
v_gene: TRBV13
CDR3aa: ASSLGTTLGEQY

abundance: few
v_gene: TRBV2
CDR3aa: ASNESGVINYGYT

abundance: -
v_gene: TRBV19
CDR3aa: ASRRNSAGELF

abundance: -
v_gene: TRBV2
CDR3aa: ASSDRARGDGYT

abundance: -
v_gene: TRBV7-9
CDR3aa: ASSSGLAEGETQY

abundance: once
v_gene: TRBV29-1
CDR3aa: SARPGDVYEQY

abundance: -
v_gene: TRBV4-1
CDR3aa: ASSPRGSRTYEQY

abundance: -
v_gene: TRBV6-5
CDR3aa: ASNKETGGVHT

abundance: few
v_gene: TRBV7-9
CDR3aa: ASSPATDTQY

abundance: few
v_gene: TRBV7-2
CDR3aa: ASSPQGAGQNSPLH

abundance: -
v_gene: TRBV7-3
CDR3aa: ASSVRTGYGDMNTEAF

abundance: -
v_gene: TRBV11-2
CDR3aa: ASSVKTGSNSPLH

abundance: -
v_gene: TRBV19
CDR3aa: ASSISTEYGYT

abundance: few
v_gene: TRBV5-8
CDR3aa: ASSPSGTHYGYT

abundance: -
v_gene: TRBV6-5
CDR3aa: ASSLPRGGSGTGELF

abundance: -
v_gene: TRBV10-3
CDR3aa: AISYGSRNTEAF

abundance: -
v_gene: TRBV2
CDR3aa: ASSESSGVRTEAF

abundance: -
v_gene: TRBV11-1
CDR3aa: ASSLALGRGTEAF

abundance: -
v_gene: TRBV12-5
CDR3aa: ASAQGVYGYT

abundance: -
v_gene: TRBV20-1
CDR3aa: SAGTGRNQPQH

abundance: -
v_gene: TRBV6-9
CDR3aa: ASSYHSGPRTSGTQETQY

abundance: -
v_gene: TRBV15
CDR3aa: ATSRDRGRAPLH

abundance: many
v_gene: TRBV29-1
CDR3aa: SVPGQGSGNTIY